This T cell receptor (beta chain) derives from a study of T cell responses to AZD1222 COVID-19 vaccine. Study in general: Pooled in the analysis were second doses at about 4 or about 12 weeks. General study findings and limits: Repertoire samples came only from after the peak T cell response. Targeting of unmutated variant regions was reportedly seen in nearly half of spike-specific TCRs.

Measured with immunoSEQ multiplex PCR; TCRdb has only the in-frame clones, and not every one. This sample carries 130,000 or so clones, about 94% of them seen once, and the ten largest clones take roughly 5.4%. The germline V gene has CDR1 MDHEN and CDR2 SYDVKM. Trimming removed 8 bases from V and 2 bases from J, with 7 bases in between. The CDR3 totals 12 residues. About this clone itself: Its antigen is as yet unknown.

The V and J genes are TRBV28 and TRBJ2-1; no definite D call. This receptor was obtained from an adult in good health. Source: peripheral blood, taken on day 0 of AZD1222 vaccination. The CDR3 here is CASAPTYNEQFF. The CDR3 DNA sequence: TGTGCCAGCGCTCCCACCTACAATGAGCAGTTCTTC.